Listed below are T cell receptor beta chains from one sample, sequenced in a study. TCRdb analysed the 5' RACE reads with MiXCR anew, one entry per CDR3 protein. The table has about 8,600 distinct CDR3 sequences, about a sixth seen once. The sequenced material came from memory CD4+ T cells sorted from blood. These receptors were obtained from a female donor with breast cancer. Each CDR3 is given with its conserved first and last residue. The D gene is left open where the match is weak. Some rows mark clone size as missing; the rest say once, few, many or name a class of expanded clone.

CSVRQVRETQYF	TGCAGCGTCCGACAGGTCAGAGAGACCCAGTACTTC	.	TRBV29-1	TRBJ2-5	.
CASSKGGGGNTGELFF	TGCGCCAGCAGCAAAGGCGGTGGGGGAAACACCGGGGAGCTGTTTTTT	medium-sized	TRBV4-1	TRBJ2-2	.
CSVEKQEGAKNIQYF	TGCAGCGTTGAAAAACAGGAGGGAGCCAAAAACATTCAGTACTTC	few	TRBV29-1	TRBJ2-4	.
CASSYSGQGRNQPQHF	TGTGCCAGCAGTTACTCAGGACAGGGTCGCAATCAGCCCCAGCATTTT	medium-sized	TRBV6-2/TRBV6-3	TRBJ1-5	TRBD1
CASSMPAQERNEKLFF	TGTGCCAGCAGTATGCCCGCCCAGGAGAGAAATGAAAAACTGTTTTTT	medium-sized	TRBV28	TRBJ1-4	.
CASSQGGNRYNEQFF	TGTGCCAGCAGCCAAGGGGGGAATCGTTACAATGAGCAGTTCTTC	medium-sized	TRBV4-2	TRBJ2-1	.
CSATSASGRSLGEQFF	TGCAGTGCTACCAGCGCTAGCGGGAGGTCATTGGGTGAGCAGTTCTTC	.	TRBV20-1	TRBJ2-1	TRBD2
CASSVGVGQGTDTQYF	TGTGCCAGCAGCGTAGGAGTCGGACAGGGCACAGATACGCAGTATTTT	medium-sized	TRBV9	TRBJ2-3	TRBD1
CASRTDYNSPLHF	TGCGCCAGCCGGACCGACTATAATTCACCCCTCCACTTT	medium-sized	TRBV10-1	TRBJ1-6	.
CASSRDRGVSPLHF	TGTGCCAGCAGTCGGGACAGGGGTGTTTCACCCCTCCACTTT	large	TRBV6-5	TRBJ1-6	TRBD1
CASSGGLADSSYNEQFF	TGCGCCAGCAGCGGCGGACTAGCGGACAGCTCCTACAATGAGCAGTTCTTC	medium-sized	TRBV5-1	TRBJ2-1	TRBD2
CSARVHSLNAEAFF	TGCAGTGCTAGAGTGCACTCCTTGAACGCTGAAGCTTTCTTT	.	TRBV20-1	TRBJ1-1	.
CSAIPPGSSGELFF	TGCAGTGCTATCCCTCCAGGTAGCAGCGGGGAGCTGTTTTTT	few	TRBV20-1	TRBJ2-2	.
CASSTTFRDSSRGDKNIQYF	TGCGCCAGCAGCACTACCTTCCGGGACAGCTCTCGTGGGGACAAAAACATTCAGTACTTC	many	TRBV5-1	TRBJ2-4	TRBD1
CASTKNLAETQYF	TGTGCCAGCACAAAGAATTTAGCCGAGACCCAGTACTTC	medium-sized	TRBV6-2/TRBV6-3	TRBJ2-5	.
CATSDPGHPYNYGYTF	TGTGCCACCAGTGATCCTGGACACCCCTATAACTATGGCTACACCTTC	medium-sized	TRBV24-1	TRBJ1-2	.
CASSIQETQYF	TGCGCCAGCAGCATCCAAGAGACCCAGTACTTC	medium-sized	TRBV5-1	TRBJ2-5	.
CASRRTGGYEQYF	TGTGCCAGCAGGAGGACAGGGGGCTACGAGCAGTACTTC	medium-sized	TRBV6-2/TRBV6-3	TRBJ2-7	TRBD1
CASYDRDIREQYF	TGTGCCAGCTACGACAGGGATATTAGAGAGCAGTACTTC	medium-sized	TRBV6-1	TRBJ2-7	TRBD1
CAWSVGRGGDVVGEQFF	TGTGCCTGGAGTGTGGGGCGTGGCGGGGACGTGGTGGGTGAGCAGTTCTTC	few	TRBV30	TRBJ2-1	.
CASSLVAANYGYTF	TGCGCCAGCAGCTTGGTGGCGGCTAACTATGGCTACACCTTC	medium-sized	TRBV5-1	TRBJ1-2	.
CASSSQGGQGATDTQYF	TGTGCCAGCAGTTCCCAAGGGGGACAGGGGGCAACAGATACGCAGTATTTT	.	TRBV28	TRBJ2-3	TRBD1
CASSRWFGETQYF	TGTGCCAGCAGCCGCTGGTTTGGGGAGACCCAGTACTTC	many	TRBV7-2	TRBJ2-5	.
CASSWDSIAFF	TGCGCCAGCAGTTGGGACAGCATAGCTTTCTTT	many	TRBV10-2	TRBJ1-1	TRBD1
CASSPRDSYNEQFF	TGTGCCAGCTCACCTCGGGACTCCTACAATGAGCAGTTCTTC	many	TRBV18	TRBJ2-1	.
CASSSSSGRAGTQYF	TGTGCCAGCAGCTCTTCTAGCGGGAGGGCCGGTACGCAGTATTTT	.	TRBV7-3	TRBJ2-3	TRBD2
CASSFGTGGLLAGVNNEQFF	TGTGCCAGCAGTTTCGGGACAGGGGGACTACTAGCGGGAGTAAACAATGAGCAGTTCTTC	medium-sized	TRBV6-2/TRBV6-3	TRBJ2-1	.
CASSSDRDITDTQYF	TGTGCCAGCAGCTCGGACAGGGATATAACAGATACGCAGTATTTT	many	TRBV7-9	TRBJ2-3	TRBD1
CASRVGRHQPQHF	TGTGCCAGTAGGGTAGGGCGGCATCAGCCCCAGCATTTT	few	TRBV19	TRBJ1-5	.
CASRWDSNTGELFF	TGCGCCAGCAGGTGGGACAGTAACACCGGGGAGCTGTTTTTT	medium-sized	TRBV5-1	TRBJ2-2	TRBD1
CASTLNRNTIYF	TGTGCCAGCACCCTGAACCGAAACACCATATATTTT	medium-sized	TRBV6-1	TRBJ1-3	.
CASRHLVWAPDGGNTIYF	TGTGCCAGCAGGCATCTCGTGTGGGCCCCGGATGGAGGAAACACCATATATTTT	medium-sized	TRBV28	TRBJ1-3	.
CASRTGAYNEQSF	TGTGCCAGCAGGACAGGGGCCTACAATGAGCAGTCCTTC	.	TRBV6-2/TRBV6-3	TRBJ2-1	TRBD1
CASSLRGLKSNEQFF	TGTGCCAGCAGTTTACGGGGGCTAAAATCCAATGAGCAGTTCTTC	medium-sized	TRBV12-3/TRBV12-4	TRBJ2-1	.